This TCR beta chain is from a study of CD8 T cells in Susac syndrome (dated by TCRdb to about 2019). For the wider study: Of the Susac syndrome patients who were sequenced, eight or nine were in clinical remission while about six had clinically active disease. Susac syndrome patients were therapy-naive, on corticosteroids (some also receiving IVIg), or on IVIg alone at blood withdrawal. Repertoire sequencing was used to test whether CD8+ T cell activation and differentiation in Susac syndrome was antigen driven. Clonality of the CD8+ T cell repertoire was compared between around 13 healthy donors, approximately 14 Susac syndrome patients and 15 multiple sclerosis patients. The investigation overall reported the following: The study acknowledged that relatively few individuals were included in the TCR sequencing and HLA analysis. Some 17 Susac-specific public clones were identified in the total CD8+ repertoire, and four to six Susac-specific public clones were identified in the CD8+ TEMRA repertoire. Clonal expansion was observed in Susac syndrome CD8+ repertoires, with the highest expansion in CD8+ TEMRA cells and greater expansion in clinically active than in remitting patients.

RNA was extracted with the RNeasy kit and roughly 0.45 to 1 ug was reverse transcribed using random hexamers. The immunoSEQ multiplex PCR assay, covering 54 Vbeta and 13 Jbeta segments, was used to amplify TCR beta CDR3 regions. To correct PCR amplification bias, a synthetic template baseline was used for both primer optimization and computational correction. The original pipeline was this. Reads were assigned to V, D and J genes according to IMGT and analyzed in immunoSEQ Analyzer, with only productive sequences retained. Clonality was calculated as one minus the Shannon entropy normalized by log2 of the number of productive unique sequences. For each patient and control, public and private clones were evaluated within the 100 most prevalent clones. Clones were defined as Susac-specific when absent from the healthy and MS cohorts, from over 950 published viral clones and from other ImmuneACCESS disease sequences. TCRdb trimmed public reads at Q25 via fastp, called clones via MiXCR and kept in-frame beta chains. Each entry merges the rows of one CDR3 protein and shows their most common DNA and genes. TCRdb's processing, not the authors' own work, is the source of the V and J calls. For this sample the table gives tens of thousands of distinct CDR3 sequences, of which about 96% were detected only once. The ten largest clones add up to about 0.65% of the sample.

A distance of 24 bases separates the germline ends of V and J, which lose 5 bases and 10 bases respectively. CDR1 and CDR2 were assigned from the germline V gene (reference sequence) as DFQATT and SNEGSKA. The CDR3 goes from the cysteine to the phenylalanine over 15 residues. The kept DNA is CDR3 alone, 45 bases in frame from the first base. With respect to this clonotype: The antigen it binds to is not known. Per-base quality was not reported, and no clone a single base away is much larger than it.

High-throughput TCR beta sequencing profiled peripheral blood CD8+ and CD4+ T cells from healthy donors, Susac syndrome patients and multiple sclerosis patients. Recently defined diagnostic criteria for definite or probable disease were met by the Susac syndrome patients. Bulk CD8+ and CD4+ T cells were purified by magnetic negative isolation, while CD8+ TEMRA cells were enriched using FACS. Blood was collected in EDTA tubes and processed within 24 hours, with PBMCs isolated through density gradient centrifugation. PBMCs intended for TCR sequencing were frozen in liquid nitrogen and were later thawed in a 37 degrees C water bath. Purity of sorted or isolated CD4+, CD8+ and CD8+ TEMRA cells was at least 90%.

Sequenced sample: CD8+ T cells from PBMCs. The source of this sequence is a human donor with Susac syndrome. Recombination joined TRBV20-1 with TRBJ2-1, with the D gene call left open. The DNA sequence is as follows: TGCAGTGCTCCCAACGAGTTGAAGACAACCGACGAGCAGTTCTTC. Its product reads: CSAPNELKTTDEQFF.